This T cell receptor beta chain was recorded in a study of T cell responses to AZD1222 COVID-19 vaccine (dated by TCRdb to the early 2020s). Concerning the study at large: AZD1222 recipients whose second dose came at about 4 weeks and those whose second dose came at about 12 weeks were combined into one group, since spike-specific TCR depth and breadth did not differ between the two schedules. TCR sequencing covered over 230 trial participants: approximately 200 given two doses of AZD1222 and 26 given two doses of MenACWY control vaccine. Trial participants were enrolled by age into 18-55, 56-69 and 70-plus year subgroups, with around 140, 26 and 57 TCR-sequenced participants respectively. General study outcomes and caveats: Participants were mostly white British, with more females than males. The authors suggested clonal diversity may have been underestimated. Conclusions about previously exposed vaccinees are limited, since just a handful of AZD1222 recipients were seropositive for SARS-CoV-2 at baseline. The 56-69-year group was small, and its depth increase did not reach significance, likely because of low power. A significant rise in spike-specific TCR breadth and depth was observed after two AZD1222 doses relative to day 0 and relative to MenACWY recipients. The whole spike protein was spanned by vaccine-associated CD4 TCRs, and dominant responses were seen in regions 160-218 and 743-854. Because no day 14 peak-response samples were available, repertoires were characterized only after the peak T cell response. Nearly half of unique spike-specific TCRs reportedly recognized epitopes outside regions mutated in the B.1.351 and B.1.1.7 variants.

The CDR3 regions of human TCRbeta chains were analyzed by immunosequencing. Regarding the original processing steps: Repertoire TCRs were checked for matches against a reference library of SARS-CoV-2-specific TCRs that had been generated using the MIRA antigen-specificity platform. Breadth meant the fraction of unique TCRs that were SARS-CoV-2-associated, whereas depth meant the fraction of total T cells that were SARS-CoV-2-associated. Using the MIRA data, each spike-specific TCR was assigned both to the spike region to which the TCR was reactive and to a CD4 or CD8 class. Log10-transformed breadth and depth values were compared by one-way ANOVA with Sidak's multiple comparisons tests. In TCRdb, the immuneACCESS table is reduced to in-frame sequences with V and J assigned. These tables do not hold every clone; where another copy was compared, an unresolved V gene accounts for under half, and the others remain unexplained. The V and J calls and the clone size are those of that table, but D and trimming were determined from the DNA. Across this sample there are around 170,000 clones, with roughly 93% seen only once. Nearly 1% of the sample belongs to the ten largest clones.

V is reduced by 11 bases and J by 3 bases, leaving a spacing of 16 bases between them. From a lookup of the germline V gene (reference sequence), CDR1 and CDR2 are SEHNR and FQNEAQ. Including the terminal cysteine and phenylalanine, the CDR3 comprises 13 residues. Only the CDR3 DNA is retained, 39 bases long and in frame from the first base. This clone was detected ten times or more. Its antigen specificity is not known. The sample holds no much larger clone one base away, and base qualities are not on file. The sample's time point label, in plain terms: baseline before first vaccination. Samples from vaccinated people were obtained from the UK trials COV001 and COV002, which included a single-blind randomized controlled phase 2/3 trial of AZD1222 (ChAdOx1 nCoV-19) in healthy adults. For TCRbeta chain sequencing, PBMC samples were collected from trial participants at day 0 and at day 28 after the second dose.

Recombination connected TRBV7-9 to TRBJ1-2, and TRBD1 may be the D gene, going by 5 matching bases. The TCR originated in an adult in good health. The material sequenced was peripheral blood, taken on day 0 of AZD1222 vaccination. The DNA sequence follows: TGTGCCGGCGCAGCGCAGGGCGACTATGGCTACACCTTC. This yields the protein CAGAAQGDYGYTF.